This T cell receptor beta chain was documented in a study of post-analysis software for immune sequencing data. This clonotype was observed a few times. Its target is not known. The CDR3 has 12 amino acids. The germline gives CDR1 SGHVS, CDR2 FQNEAQ. The germline V and J ends were trimmed by 5 bases and 2 bases, with 4 bases remaining between them. Every TCR beta cDNA library bore unique molecular identifiers. TCRdb ran MiXCR on the PCR reads and lists one entry per CDR3 protein. Of around 710,000 distinct CDR3 sequences listed, 46% were seen once; the top ten hold roughly 4.9%. Study-level findings and limits: Higher frequency in patients than in controls was seen for roughly five TRBV segments, with TRBV5-6, TRBV5-1 and TRBV20-1 among them.

The receptor comes from a girl aged 10 to 17 with multiple sclerosis. This sequence joins TRBV7-8 and TRBJ2-1; no firm D call. Sample: blood. The CDR3 here is CASSATYNEQFF. CDR3 bases: TGTGCCAGCAGCGCCACCTACAATGAGCAGTTCTTC.